What follows is one T cell receptor (beta chain) and its context. This entry belongs to a study of blood T cell repertoires in COVID-19. How the authors handled the data: Nucleated cell counts were estimated from reference gene primer amplification. Libraries were prepared by immunoSEQ multiplex PCR; TCRdb keeps only in-frame clonotypes and omits some of them. V and J calls and clone size come straight from that table; D and trimming were deduced from the DNA. The sample lists about half a million clones, approximately 89% occurring once. Germline V gives CDR1 SGHNT, CDR2 YYREEE (reference sequence). V shed 4 bases and J 2 bases; nucleotides not matched to a gene: 6. The CDR3 sequence is 17 residues long.

What was sequenced was peripheral blood. The TCR sequence derives from a young man with COVID-19, enrolled during active disease. The chain recombines TRBV5-4 with TRBJ2-3; 14 nucleotides match TRBD2. CDR3 region: CASSIRLAGGNTDTQYF. CDR3 DNA: TGTGCCAGCAGCATAAGACTAGCGGGAGGGAACACAGATACGCAGTATTTT.